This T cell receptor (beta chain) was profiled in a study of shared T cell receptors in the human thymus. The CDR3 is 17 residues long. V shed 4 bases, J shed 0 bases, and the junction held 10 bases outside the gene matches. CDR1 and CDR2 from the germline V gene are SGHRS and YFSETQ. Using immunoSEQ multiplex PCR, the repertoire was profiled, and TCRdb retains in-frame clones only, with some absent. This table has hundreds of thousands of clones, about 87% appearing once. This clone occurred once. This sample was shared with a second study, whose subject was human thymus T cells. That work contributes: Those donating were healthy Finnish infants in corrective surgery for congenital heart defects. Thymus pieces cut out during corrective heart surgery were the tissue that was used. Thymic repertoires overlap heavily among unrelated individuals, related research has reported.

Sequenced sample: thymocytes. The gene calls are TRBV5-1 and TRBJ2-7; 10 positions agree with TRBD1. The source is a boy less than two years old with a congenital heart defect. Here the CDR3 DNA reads TGCGCCAGCAGCATATCGACAGGGGGCGAAAGCTCCTACGAGCAGTACTTC. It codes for CASSISTGGESSYEQYF.